The present TCR beta chain was sequenced within a study of cytomegalovirus exposure and HLA in healthy donors. V shed 8 bases, J shed 6 bases, and the junction held 8 bases outside the gene matches. From germline, CDR1 is SEHNR and CDR2 FQNEAQ (reference sequence). This CDR3 is 15 amino acids long. Study results and caveats: In a later analysis, a missense DCLRE1C variant was linked to TCR beta V- and J-gene trimming. In a later analysis, the majority of CMV-associated beta chains seemingly showed HLA restriction. According to the study, 160 or so TCR beta chains were cytomegalovirus-associated.

PCR employed 60 Vbeta and 13 Jbeta primers. TCRdb keeps only in-frame clones here, not all; method: immunoSEQ multiplex PCR. Of some 150,000 clones listed, approximately 76% are singletons. Of note for this clone: What it binds is unknown.

The chain uses TRBV7-9 and TRBJ1-6; 9 positions match TRBD1. The receptor comes from a man aged 60 to 75 in good health and CMV-seronegative. The source material was PBMCs. The CDR3 reads CASADGDRVNSPLHF. In DNA form, the CDR3 reads TGTGCCAGCGCCGATGGGGACAGGGTTAATTCACCCCTCCACTTT.